This paragraph reports one T cell receptor beta chain. No antigen is known for it. The study pooled second doses at about 4 or about 12 weeks. Trimming pared 4 bases from V and 9 bases from J, leaving 19 bases between. The CDR3 spans 14 residues. Per germline, CDR1 GTSNPN and CDR2 SVGIG (reference sequence). This record belongs to a study of T cell responses to AZD1222 COVID-19 vaccine. Overall study findings and caveats: There were repertoire samples only from the period after the peak T cell response. Close to half of all spike-specific TCRs reportedly target regions of the variants that are unmutated. The donor group comprised mostly white British people and more females; the analysis possibly underestimated clonal diversity.

Repertoires were generated with immunoSEQ multiplex PCR, while TCRdb's copy carries only in-frame clones and drops some. The table lists about 89,000 clones, approximately 86% of them singletons. This receptor was obtained from an adult who received the AZD1222 COVID-19 vaccine. The rearrangement uses TRBV30 and TRBJ1-5, with TRBD1 as a possible D gene (5 bases). This specimen was peripheral blood, taken 28 days after the second AZD1222 dose. The CDR3 region is CAWNYQGSSRPQHF. CDR3 DNA sequence: TGTGCCTGGAATTACCAGGGTTCCAGTCGGCCCCAGCATTTT. Filled out from reference TRBV30 and TRBJ1-5, the complete variable domain reads SQTIHQWPATLVQPVGSPLSLECTVEGTSNPNLYWYRQAAGRGLQLLFYSVGIGQISSEVPQNLSASRPQDRQFILSSKKLLLSDSGFYLCAWNYQGSSRPQHFGDGTRLSIL.